A single sample is the source of the 29 T cell receptor beta chains below, sequenced in a study of blood T cell repertoires in COVID-19. TCRdb's copy holds only in-frame clones and misses some; the assay was immunoSEQ multiplex PCR. There are about 670,000 clones in the sample; just under 90% occur only once, and roughly 0.26% lies in the top ten. Sequenced sample: peripheral blood. All receptors derive from a woman between 18 and 29 years old with acute or convalescent COVID-19.

This chain uses TRBV29-1 with TRBJ1-2; perhaps TRBD1 as D (6 bases). The CDR3 spans 14 residues. Germline CDR1 SQVTM, CDR2 ANQGSEA. Trimming shortened V by 7 bases and J by 8 bases, and 23 bases separated the two germline ends. This chain's CDR3 is CSAPGKQGIQGYTF. DNA for the CDR3: TGCAGCGCACCCGGGAAACAGGGAATCCAAGGCTACACCTTC.

The chain employs TRBV10-3 and TRBJ1-2, with 8 bases aligning to TRBD1. CDR3 size: 12 residues. Germline CDR1 and CDR2: ENHRY and SYGVKD. J gave up 8 bases and V 7 bases, and 6 bases lay outside the gene matches. CDR3 nucleotides: TGTGCCATCATGTCGGCAGGGGGCGGCTACACCTTC. It encodes CAIMSAGGGYTF.

There are a few counts of this clone. The chain joins TRBV28 to TRBJ1-6; D ambiguous. The CDR3 contains 16 residues. V was trimmed by 2 bases and J by 5 bases, leaving 13 bases between them. CDR1 MDHEN and CDR2 SYDVKM come from the germline V gene. The CDR3 sequence is CASSLVPGNDNSPLHF. The CDR3 nucleotides are TGTGCCAGCAGTTTAGTGCCGGGTAACGATAATTCACCCCTCCACTTT. Full variable domain (remainder filled in from reference TRBV28 and TRBJ1-6): DVKVTQSSRYLVKRTGEKVFLECVQDMDHENMFWYRQDPGLGLRLIYFSYDVKMKEKGDIPEGYSVSREKKERFSLILESASTNQTSMYLCASSLVPGNDNSPLHFGNGTRLTVT.

The V and J genes are TRBV7-9 and TRBJ1-6; D is unresolved. Trimming left V 2 bases short and J 7 bases short, with 12 bases between. CDR1 is SEHNR and CDR2 is FQNEAQ in the germline V gene (reference sequence). This CDR3 region has 15 residues. In DNA form, the CDR3 reads TGTGCCAGCAGCTTACACCGGGTCGGCAATTCACCCCTCCACTTT. Its protein is CASSLHRVGNSPLHF.

This chain joins TRBV9 and TRBJ2-5; D might be TRBD2 (6 bases). The CDR3 extends over 14 amino acids. V dropped 0 bases and J dropped 4 bases, with 10 bases sitting between them. The germline V gene has CDR1 SGDLS and CDR2 YYNGEE. CDR3 amino acids: CASSVEAGRETQYF. CDR3 sequence (DNA): TGTGCCAGCAGCGTAGAGGCGGGGAGAGAGACCCAGTACTTC.

The V and J genes are TRBV28 and TRBJ2-6, with TRBD1 identical over 7 bases. From germline, CDR1 is MDHEN and CDR2 SYDVKM. J lost 3 bases, V lost 6 bases, and 8 bases had no gene match. CDR3 length equals 16 residues. CDR3 in amino acids: CASRGQFYRGANVLTF. CDR3 in DNA: TGTGCCAGCAGGGGACAGTTTTACCGTGGGGCCAACGTCCTGACTTTC.

In this sample, this clone turned up once. The chain combines TRBV24-1 with TRBJ1-3; D gene ambiguous. Per germline, CDR1 KGHDR and CDR2 SFDVKD. The CDR3 length is 16 residues. Trimming removed 3 bases from V and 0 bases from J, with 11 bases in between. This CDR3 reads CATSDADGLSGNTIYF. The CDR3 DNA reads as TGTGCCACCAGTGATGCCGACGGACTCTCTGGAAACACCATATATTTT.

This sequence joins TRBV9 and TRBJ1-1; tentatively, D is TRBD1 (5 bases). The CDR3 consists of 14 residues. Germline CDR1 reads SGDLS; CDR2 reads YYNGEE. V was clipped by 7 bases and J by 2 bases, with 15 bases between them. CDR3 loop: CASGAYSLNTEAFF. The CDR3 DNA reads TGTGCCAGCGGGGCATACTCCTTAAACACTGAAGCTTTCTTT.

This chain connects TRBV24-1 to TRBJ1-2; possibly TRBD1 for D (6 bases). CDR1 is KGHDR, CDR2 SFDVKD, per germline. This CDR3 spans 13 amino acids. V lost 3 bases and J lost 7, with 11 bases in between. This chain's CDR3 is CATSDGSGVGYTF. In DNA, the CDR3 is TGTGCCACCAGTGATGGGTCAGGGGTTGGCTACACCTTC.

The chain is built from TRBV19 and TRBJ2-7, with 8 bases matching TRBD1. The CDR3 sequence is 13 residues long. V dropped 4 bases and J dropped 9; count of bases not matched to a gene: 8. Per germline, CDR1 LNHDA and CDR2 SQIVND (reference sequence). CDR3 sequence (DNA): TGTGCCAGTAGTACCGGGACAGGTTCTGGGCAGTACTTC. This sequence encodes CASSTGTGSGQYF.

The DNA for the CDR3 is TGTGCCAGCAGCCCTCAGGGCGTCGGCTCCTACAATGAGCAGTTCTTC. Residues: CASSPQGVGSYNEQFF. The rearrangement joins TRBV4-2 to TRBJ2-1; perhaps TRBD1 as D (5 bases). V was shortened by 4 bases and J by 0 bases, with 13 bases between the two germline ends. This CDR3 region has 16 residues. CDR1 is LGHNA, CDR2 YNFKEQ, per germline.

Here the CDR3 reads CASSLGGQGGQYF. The CDR3 DNA sequence: TGCGCCAGCAGCCTCGGGGGACAGGGCGGACAGTACTTC. The gene calls are TRBV4-1 and TRBJ2-7, with 9 nucleotides matching TRBD1. The CDR3 extends over 13 amino acids. J gave up 10 bases and V 4 bases, and 8 bases lay outside the gene matches. CDR1 MGHRA and CDR2 YSYEKL come from the germline V gene.

The chain couples TRBV12-5 to TRBJ2-5; perhaps TRBD2 as D (5 bases). The germline CDR1 and CDR2 sequences are LGHNT and FRNRAP. The V gene lost 4 bases and the J gene lost 5 bases, with 17 bases spanning the gap. This CDR3 comprises 15 residues. The CDR3 protein is CASGSPGVGSETQYF. The CDR3 coding sequence is TGTGCTAGTGGTTCCCCGGGCGTTGGGAGCGAGACCCAGTACTTC.

J is TRBJ1-5 and V is TRBV12-5; 9 bases fit TRBD1. The germline CDR1 and CDR2 sequences are LGHNT and FRNRAP. The CDR3 extends over 19 amino acids. The V and J ends lost 1 base and 2 bases, in that order; junction bases with no gene match: 12. The CDR3 bases are TGTGCTAGTGGTTTGGAGGAGGGACAGGGCTTATGGGGCAATCAGCCCCAGCATTTT. Protein product: CASGLEEGQGLWGNQPQHF.

The V and J genes are TRBV7-9 and TRBJ1-4; 9 nucleotides agree with TRBD1. The length of the CDR3 is 15 residues. The trim removed 6 bases at V and 6 bases at J, leaving 8 bases unmatched. Germline-derived CDR1 and CDR2 are SEHNR and FQNEAQ (reference sequence). CDR3 loop: CASSHRTGVDEKLFF. CDR3 nucleotides: TGTGCCAGCAGTCACAGGACAGGGGTTGATGAAAAACTGTTTTTT.

Concerning this clone itself: Additional DNA sequences in this sample encode the identical CDR3. The V gene is TRBV29-1, the J gene TRBJ1-1, with 7 bases lining up with TRBD1. Trimming cost V 5 bases and J 5 bases; bases outside gene matches: 5. In germline, CDR1 is SQVTM, CDR2 ANQGSEA. This CDR3 spans 12 amino acids. The CDR3 DNA is TGCAGCGTTAGACAGGGAGGAACTGAAGCTTTCTTT. This sequence encodes CSVRQGGTEAFF.

The chain recombines TRBV9 with TRBJ1-2; a possible D gene is TRBD1 (5 bases). Trimming left V 0 bases short and J 6 bases short, with 9 bases between. CDR3 length equals 13 residues. The germline V gene has CDR1 SGDLS and CDR2 YYNGEE. CDR3 nucleotides: TGTGCCAGCAGCGTAGATTGGGGGGATGGCTACACCTTC. Protein sequence: CASSVDWGDGYTF.

This clone was counted a single time. The rearrangement links TRBV24-1 to TRBJ2-2, with D maybe TRBD1 (7 bases). There are 15 residues in the CDR3. Trimming pared 5 bases from V and 5 bases from J, leaving 14 bases between. CDR1 and CDR2 (germline): KGHDR, SFDVKD. CDR3 in amino acids: CATSGLQGGTGELFF. CDR3 in DNA: TGTGCCACCAGTGGGCTTCAGGGGGGAACCGGGGAGCTGTTTTTT.

This rearrangement joins TRBV9 to TRBJ1-5; D remains unclear. CDR1 and CDR2 from the germline V gene are SGDLS and YYNGEE. V was trimmed by 0 bases and J by 3 bases, leaving 13 bases between them. The CDR3 has 16 residues. The chain's CDR3 is CASSVGSGNTNQPQHF. CDR3 coding DNA: TGTGCCAGCAGCGTAGGGTCGGGGAATACCAATCAGCCCCAGCATTTT.

The rearrangement uses TRBV25-1 and TRBJ1-6; a possible D gene is TRBD1 (5 bases). V lost 2 bases, J lost 8 bases, and 10 bases lay in between. The germline CDR1 and CDR2 sequences are MGHDK and SYGVNS. This CDR3 is 14 amino acids long. The CDR3 protein is CASSERGWDSPLHF. DNA of the CDR3: TGTGCCAGCAGTGAAAGGGGCTGGGATTCACCCCTCCACTTT.

The chain has TRBV4-1 and TRBJ2-2; 10 bases fit TRBD2. The CDR3 is 18 residues long. In germline, CDR1 is MGHRA, CDR2 YSYEKL. V dropped 0 bases and J dropped 7; count of bases not matched to a gene: 11. CDR3 loop: CASSQDDLAGVLVGELFF. The CDR3, as DNA: TGCGCCAGCAGCCAAGACGACCTAGCGGGGGTTCTGGTCGGGGAGCTGTTTTTT.

The rearrangement uses TRBV4-1 and TRBJ2-4; a possible D gene is TRBD1 (6 bases). The CDR3 has 17 amino acids. Trimming removed 2 bases at V and 3 bases at J, with 17 bases between. Per the germline V gene, CDR1 is MGHRA and CDR2 is YSYEKL. In DNA, the CDR3 is TGCGCCAGCAGCCAACCCATACGGACAGTTAGCAAAAACATTCAGTACTTC. Protein product: CASSQPIRTVSKNIQYF.

CDR3: CASSLGGTGDPYEQYF. CDR3 DNA sequence: TGTGCCAGCAGCTTAGGAGGGACAGGGGATCCCTACGAGCAGTACTTC. The J gene is TRBJ2-7, the V gene TRBV7-6, with 10 bases fitting TRBD1. Unmatched junction bases numbered 5, after V lost 1 base and J lost 2 bases. The germline V gene has CDR1 SGHVS and CDR2 FNYEAQ. This CDR3 has 16 amino acids.

As to this clone: In the same sample, other DNA sequences code for this CDR3. The chain is built from TRBV9 and TRBJ1-1, with 8 bases matching TRBD1. Trimming at V came to 0 bases and at J to 8 bases, leaving 3 bases not matched to a gene. There are 13 residues in the CDR3. Germline-derived CDR1 and CDR2 are SGDLS and YYNGEE. CDR3 bases: TGTGCCAGCAGCGTAGGGGACAGGCGGGAAGCTTTCTTT. It is translated as CASSVGDRREAFF.

This rearrangement joins TRBV12-5 to TRBJ2-1; 7 nucleotides align to TRBD2. Germline assignment: CDR1 LGHNT and CDR2 FRNRAP. The V segment lost 10 bases and the J segment 10 bases; nucleotides outside the gene matches: 10. The CDR3 contains 12 residues. This CDR3 is CANGAREDEQFF. The CDR3 DNA reads TGTGCTAATGGGGCCCGGGAGGACGAGCAGTTCTTC.

This clone was picked up one time. The rearrangement uses TRBV5-1 and TRBJ1-6; 9 bases are shared with TRBD1. V trimming: 4 bases; J trimming: 5 bases; junction bases outside the gene matches: 10. The germline gives CDR1 SGHRS, CDR2 YFSETQ. This CDR3 has 17 residues. CDR3 nucleotide sequence: TGCGCCAGCAGCACACCACCGGGACAGGGTAATAATTCACCCCTCCACTTT. It is translated as CASSTPPGQGNNSPLHF. The full variable domain, rest sourced from reference TRBV5-1 and TRBJ1-6, is KAGVTQTPRYLIKTRGQQVTLSCSPISGHRSVSWYQQTPGQGLQFLFEYFSETQRNKGNFPGRFSGRQFSNSRSEMNVSTLELGDSALYLCASSTPPGQGNNSPLHFGNGTRLTVT.

The chain couples TRBV19 to TRBJ2-3; 8 nucleotides align to TRBD1. With V trimmed by 3 bases and J by 1 base, 0 bases remained unmatched. The CDR3 consists of 14 residues. CDR1 and CDR2 from the germline V gene are LNHDA and SQIVND (reference sequence). CDR3 bases: TGTGCCAGTAGTATGGACAGGGGCACAGATACGCAGTATTTT. Translated, it gives CASSMDRGTDTQYF.

The V call is TRBV5-8, the J call TRBJ1-5; 9 bases fit TRBD1. J was trimmed by 3 bases and V by 4 bases; bases with no gene match: 8. CDR1 is SGHTS, CDR2 YDEGEE, per germline. The CDR3 consists of 16 residues. This CDR3 is CASSPWTGAINQPQHF. CDR3 nucleotides: TGTGCCAGCAGCCCCTGGACAGGGGCCATCAATCAGCCCCAGCATTTT. The full variable domain, with the rest looked up from reference TRBV5-8 and TRBJ1-5, is EAGVTQSPTHLIKTRGQQATLRCSPISGHTSVYWYQQALGLGLQFLLWYDEGEERNRGNFPPRFSGRQFPNYSSELNVNALELEDSALYLCASSPWTGAINQPQHFGDGTRLSIL.

The chain carries TRBV7-2 and TRBJ1-4; D might be TRBD1 (6 bases). There are 16 residues in the CDR3. Germline V CDR1 and CDR2: SGHTA, FQGNSA. Trimming took off 5 bases at V and 4 bases at J, with 17 bases between the two ends. The chain's CDR3 is CASSKSRGGGNEKLFF. As DNA, the CDR3 is TGTGCCAGCAGCAAATCTCGAGGGGGGGGTAATGAAAAACTGTTTTTT.